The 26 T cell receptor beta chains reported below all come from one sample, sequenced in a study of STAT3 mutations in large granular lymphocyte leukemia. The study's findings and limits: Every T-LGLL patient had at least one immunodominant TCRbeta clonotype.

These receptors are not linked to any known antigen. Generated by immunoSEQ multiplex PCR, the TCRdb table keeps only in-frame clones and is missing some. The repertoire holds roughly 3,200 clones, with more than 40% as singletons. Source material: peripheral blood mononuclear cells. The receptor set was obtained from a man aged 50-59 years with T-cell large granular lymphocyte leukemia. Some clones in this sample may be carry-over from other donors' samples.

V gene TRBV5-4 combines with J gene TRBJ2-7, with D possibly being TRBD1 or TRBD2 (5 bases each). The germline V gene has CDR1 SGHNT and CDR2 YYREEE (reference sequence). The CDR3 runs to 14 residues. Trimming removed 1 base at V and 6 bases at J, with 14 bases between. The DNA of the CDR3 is TGTGCCAGCAGCTTGTGGGACGTGAGATCCGAGCAGTACTTC. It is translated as CASSLWDVRSEQYF. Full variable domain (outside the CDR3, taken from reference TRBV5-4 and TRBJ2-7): ETGVTQSPTHLIKTRGQQVTLRCSSQSGHNTVSWYQQALGQGPQFIFQYYREEENGRGNFPPRFSGLQFPNYSSELNVNALELDDSALYLCASSLWDVRSEQYFGPGTRLTVT.

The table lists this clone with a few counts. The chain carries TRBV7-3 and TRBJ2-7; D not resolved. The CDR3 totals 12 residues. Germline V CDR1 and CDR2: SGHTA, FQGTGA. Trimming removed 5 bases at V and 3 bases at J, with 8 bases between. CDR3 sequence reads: CASSEFSYEQYF. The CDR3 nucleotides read TGTGCCAGCAGCGAATTCAGCTACGAGCAGTACTTC.

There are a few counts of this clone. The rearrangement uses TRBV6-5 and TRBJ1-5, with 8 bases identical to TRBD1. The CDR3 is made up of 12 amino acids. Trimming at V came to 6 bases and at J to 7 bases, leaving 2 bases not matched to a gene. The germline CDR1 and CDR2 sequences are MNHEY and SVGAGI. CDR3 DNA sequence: TGTGCCAGCAGGGCAGGGGGCCAGCCCCAGCATTTT. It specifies CASRAGGQPQHF.

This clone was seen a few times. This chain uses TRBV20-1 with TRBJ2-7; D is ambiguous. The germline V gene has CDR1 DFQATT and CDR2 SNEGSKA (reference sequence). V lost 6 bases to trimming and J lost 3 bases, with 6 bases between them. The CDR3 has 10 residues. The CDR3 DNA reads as TGCAGTGCCATGAACTACGAGCAGTACTTC. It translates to CSAMNYEQYF.

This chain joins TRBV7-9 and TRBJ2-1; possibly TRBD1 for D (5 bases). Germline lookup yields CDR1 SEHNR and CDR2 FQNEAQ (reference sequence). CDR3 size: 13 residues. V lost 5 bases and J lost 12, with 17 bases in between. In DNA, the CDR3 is TGTGCCAGCAGCCTAGGACCGACGCAGGGGCAGTTCTTC. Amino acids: CASSLGPTQGQFF.

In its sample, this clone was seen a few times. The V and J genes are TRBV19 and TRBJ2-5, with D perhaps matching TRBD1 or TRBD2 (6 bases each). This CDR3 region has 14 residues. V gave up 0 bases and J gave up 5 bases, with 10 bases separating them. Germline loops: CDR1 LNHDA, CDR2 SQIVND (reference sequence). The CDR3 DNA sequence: TGTGCCAGTAGTATAGAAGGGGGGAGGGAGACCCAGTACTTC. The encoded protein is CASSIEGGRETQYF.

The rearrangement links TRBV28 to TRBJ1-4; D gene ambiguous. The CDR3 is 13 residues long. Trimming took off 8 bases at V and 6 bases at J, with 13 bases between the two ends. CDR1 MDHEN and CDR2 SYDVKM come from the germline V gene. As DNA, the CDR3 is TGTGCCAGCCGAAACCAACAATATGAAAAACTGTTTTTT. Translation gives CASRNQQYEKLFF. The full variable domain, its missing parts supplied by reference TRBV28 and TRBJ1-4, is DVKVTQSSRYLVKRTGEKVFLECVQDMDHENMFWYRQDPGLGLRLIYFSYDVKMKEKGDIPEGYSVSREKKERFSLILESASTNQTSMYLCASRNQQYEKLFFGSGTQLSVL.

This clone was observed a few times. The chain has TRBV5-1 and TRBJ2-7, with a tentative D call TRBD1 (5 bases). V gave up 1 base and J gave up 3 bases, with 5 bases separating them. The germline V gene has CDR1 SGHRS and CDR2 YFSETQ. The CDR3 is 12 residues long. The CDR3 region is CASSLQGYEQYF. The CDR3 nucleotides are TGCGCCAGCAGCTTGCAGGGCTACGAGCAGTACTTC.

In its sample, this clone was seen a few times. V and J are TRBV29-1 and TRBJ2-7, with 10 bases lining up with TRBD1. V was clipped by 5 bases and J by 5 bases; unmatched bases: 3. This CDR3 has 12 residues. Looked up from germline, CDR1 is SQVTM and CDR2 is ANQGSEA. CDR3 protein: CSVWDRGNEQYF. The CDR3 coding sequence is TGCAGCGTTTGGGACAGGGGCAACGAGCAGTACTTC.

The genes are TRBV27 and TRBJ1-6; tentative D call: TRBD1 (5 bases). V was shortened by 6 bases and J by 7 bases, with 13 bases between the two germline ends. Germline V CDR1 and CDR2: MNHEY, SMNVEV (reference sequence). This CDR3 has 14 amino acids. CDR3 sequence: CASRKQAGNSPLHF. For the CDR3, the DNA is TGTGCCAGCAGAAAACAGGCGGGCAATTCACCCCTCCACTTT.

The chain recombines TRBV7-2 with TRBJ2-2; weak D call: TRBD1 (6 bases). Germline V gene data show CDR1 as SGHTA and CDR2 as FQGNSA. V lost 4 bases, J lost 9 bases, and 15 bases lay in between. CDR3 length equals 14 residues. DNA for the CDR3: TGTGCCAGCAGCTCCCTCGGGACACCCCGGGAGCTGTTTTTT. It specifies CASSSLGTPRELFF.

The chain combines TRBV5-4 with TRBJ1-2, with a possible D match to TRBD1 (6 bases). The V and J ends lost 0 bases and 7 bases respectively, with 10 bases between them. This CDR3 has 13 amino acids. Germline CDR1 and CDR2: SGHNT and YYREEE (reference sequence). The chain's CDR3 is CASSLDRAGGYTF. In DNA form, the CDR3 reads TGTGCCAGCAGCTTGGACAGGGCGGGTGGCTACACCTTC.

The CDR3 DNA sequence: TGTGCCAGCTCACCATGGGGGACGGGATATGGCTACACCTTC. It yields the protein CASSPWGTGYGYTF. This sequence joins TRBV18 and TRBJ1-2; tentatively, D is TRBD1 (5 bases). Trimming took 2 bases from V and 5 from J, leaving 12 bases between them. The germline gives CDR1 KGHSH, CDR2 LQKENI. The length of the CDR3 is 14 residues.

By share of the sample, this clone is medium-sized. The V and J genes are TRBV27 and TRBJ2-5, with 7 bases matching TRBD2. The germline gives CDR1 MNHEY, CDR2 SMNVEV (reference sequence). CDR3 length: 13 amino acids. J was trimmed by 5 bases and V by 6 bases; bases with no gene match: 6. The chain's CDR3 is CASSRGGWETQYF. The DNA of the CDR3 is TGTGCCAGCAGCCGCGGGGGATGGGAGACCCAGTACTTC.

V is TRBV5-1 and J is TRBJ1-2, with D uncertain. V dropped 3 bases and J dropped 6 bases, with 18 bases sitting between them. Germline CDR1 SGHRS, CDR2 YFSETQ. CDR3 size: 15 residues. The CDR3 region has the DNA TGCGCCAGCAGCTATAACAGACCCTCCGCGGATGGCTACACCTTC. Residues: CASSYNRPSADGYTF.

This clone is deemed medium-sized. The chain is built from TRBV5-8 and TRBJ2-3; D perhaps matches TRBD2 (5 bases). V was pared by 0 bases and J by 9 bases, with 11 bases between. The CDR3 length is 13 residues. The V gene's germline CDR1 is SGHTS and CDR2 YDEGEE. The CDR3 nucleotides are TGTGCCAGCAGCTTGGGGCGCCCGGGGACGCAGTATTTT. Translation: CASSLGRPGTQYF.

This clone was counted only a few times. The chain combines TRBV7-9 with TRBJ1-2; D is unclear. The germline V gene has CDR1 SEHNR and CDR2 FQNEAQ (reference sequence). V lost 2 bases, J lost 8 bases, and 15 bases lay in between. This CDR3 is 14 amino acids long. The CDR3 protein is CASSLPGEASGYTF. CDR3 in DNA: TGTGCCAGCAGCTTACCGGGAGAGGCCTCCGGCTACACCTTC.

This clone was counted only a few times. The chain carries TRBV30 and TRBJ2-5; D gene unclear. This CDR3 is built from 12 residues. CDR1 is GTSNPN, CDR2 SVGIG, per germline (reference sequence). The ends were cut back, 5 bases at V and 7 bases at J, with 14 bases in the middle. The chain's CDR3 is CAWRTGISTQYF. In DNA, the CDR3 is TGTGCCTGGCGGACGGGTATTTCGACCCAGTACTTC.

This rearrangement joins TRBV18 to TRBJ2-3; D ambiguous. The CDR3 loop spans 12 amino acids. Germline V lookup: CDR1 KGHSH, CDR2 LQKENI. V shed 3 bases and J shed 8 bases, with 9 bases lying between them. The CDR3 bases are TGTGCCAGCTCACCCCGGTTTGCTACGCAGTATTTT. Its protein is CASSPRFATQYF.

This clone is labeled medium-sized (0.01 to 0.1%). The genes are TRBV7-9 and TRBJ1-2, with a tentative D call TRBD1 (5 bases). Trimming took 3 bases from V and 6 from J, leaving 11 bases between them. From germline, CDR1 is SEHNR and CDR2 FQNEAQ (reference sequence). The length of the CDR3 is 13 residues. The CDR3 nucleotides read TGTGCCAGCAGCTTCCCAGGGCACGATGGCTACACCTTC. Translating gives CASSFPGHDGYTF.

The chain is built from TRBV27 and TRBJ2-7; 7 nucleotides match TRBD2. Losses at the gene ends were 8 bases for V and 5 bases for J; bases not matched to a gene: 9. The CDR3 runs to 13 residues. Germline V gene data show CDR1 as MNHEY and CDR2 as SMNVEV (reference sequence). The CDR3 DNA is TGTGCCAGCTCGGTACGGGAGGAGGACGAGCAGTACTTC. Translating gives CASSVREEDEQYF.

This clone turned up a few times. CDR3 amino acids: CSVGASGGTDTQYF. CDR3 DNA sequence: TGCAGCGTTGGGGCCTCAGGGGGCACAGATACGCAGTATTTT. The genes are TRBV29-1 and TRBJ2-3; the D gene is possibly TRBD1 (6 bases). Germline V gene data show CDR1 as SQVTM and CDR2 as ANQGSEA. This CDR3 contains 14 residues. V lost 4 bases, J lost 1 base, and 12 bases lay in between.

The chain's CDR3 is CASSGDTRNTEAFF. Written as DNA, the CDR3 is TGTGCCAGCTCAGGGGACACCAGGAACACTGAAGCTTTCTTT. The chain uses TRBV18 and TRBJ1-1, with D perhaps TRBD1 (6 bases). Deletions cut 5 bases from V and 1 base from J, with 11 bases between. Germline values: CDR1 KGHSH, CDR2 LQKENI. The length of the CDR3 is 14 residues.

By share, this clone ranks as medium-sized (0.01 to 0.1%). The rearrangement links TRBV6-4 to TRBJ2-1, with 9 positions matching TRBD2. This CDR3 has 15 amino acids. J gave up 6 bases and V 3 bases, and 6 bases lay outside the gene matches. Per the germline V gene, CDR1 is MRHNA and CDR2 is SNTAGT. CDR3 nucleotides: TGTGCCAGCAGTGAGGTAGCGGGAGCCCTCAATGAGCAGTTCTTC. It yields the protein CASSEVAGALNEQFF.

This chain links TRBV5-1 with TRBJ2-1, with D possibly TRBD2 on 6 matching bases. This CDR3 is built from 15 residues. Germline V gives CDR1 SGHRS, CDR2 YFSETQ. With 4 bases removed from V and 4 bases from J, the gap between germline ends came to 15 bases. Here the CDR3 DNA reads TGCGCCAGCAGCCCCGGGGGTAGCGAGTACAATGAGCAGTTCTTC. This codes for CASSPGGSEYNEQFF.

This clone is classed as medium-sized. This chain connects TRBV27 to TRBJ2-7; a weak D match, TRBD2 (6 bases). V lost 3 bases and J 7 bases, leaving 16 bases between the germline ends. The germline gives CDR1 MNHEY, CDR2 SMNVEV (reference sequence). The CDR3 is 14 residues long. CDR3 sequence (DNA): TGTGCCAGCAGTTTTCTCCGTCGGGAGAATGAGCAGTACTTC. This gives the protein CASSFLRRENEQYF.